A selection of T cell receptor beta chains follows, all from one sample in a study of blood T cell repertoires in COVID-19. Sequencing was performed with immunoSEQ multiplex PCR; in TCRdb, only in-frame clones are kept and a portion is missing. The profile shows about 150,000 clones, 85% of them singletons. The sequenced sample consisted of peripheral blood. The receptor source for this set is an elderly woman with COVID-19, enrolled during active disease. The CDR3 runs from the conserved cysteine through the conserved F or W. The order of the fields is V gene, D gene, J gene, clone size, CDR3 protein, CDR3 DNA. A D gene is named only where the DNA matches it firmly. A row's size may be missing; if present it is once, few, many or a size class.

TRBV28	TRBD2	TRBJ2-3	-	CASSLLYGHPGTSGRAVNTDTQYF	TGTGCCAGCAGTTTATTGTACGGACACCCCGGGACTAGCGGGAGGGCCGTGAACACAGATACGCAGTATTTT
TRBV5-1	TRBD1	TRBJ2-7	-	CASSPDLTGGLYEQYF	TGCGCCAGCAGCCCGGACCTGACAGGGGGCTTGTACGAGCAGTACTTC
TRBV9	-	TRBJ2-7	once	CASSAQVSSYEQYF	TGTGCCAGCAGCGCCCAGGTGAGCTCCTACGAGCAGTACTTC
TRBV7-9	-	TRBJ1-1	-	CASSWGDSEAFF	TGTGCCAGCAGCTGGGGTGACAGTGAAGCTTTCTTT
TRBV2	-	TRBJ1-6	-	CASSFMGRPNSPLHF	TGTGCCAGCAGCTTTATGGGGCGGCCAAATTCACCCCTCCACTTT
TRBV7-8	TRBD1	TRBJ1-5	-	CASSSGQGHNQPQHF	TGTGCCAGCAGCTCCGGACAGGGCCACAATCAGCCCCAGCATTTT
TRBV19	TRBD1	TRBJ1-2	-	CASLRGPSFYGYTF	TGTGCCAGCTTGAGGGGGCCCAGTTTCTATGGCTACACCTTC
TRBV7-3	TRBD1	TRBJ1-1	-	CASSLTSGTGSAFF	TGTGCCAGCAGCCTCACGTCCGGGACAGGGTCAGCTTTCTTT
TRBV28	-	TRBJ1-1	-	CASRQLTNTEAFF	TGTGCCAGCAGACAGTTGACGAACACTGAAGCTTTCTTT
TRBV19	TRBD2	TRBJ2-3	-	CASSTRRLAGGGDTQYF	TGTGCCAGTAGTACTCGCCGACTAGCGGGGGGCGGCGATACGCAGTATTTT
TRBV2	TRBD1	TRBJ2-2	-	CASRGTVFPGELFF	TGTGCCAGCAGGGGGACAGTCTTCCCCGGGGAGCTGTTTTTT
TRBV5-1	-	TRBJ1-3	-	CASSPGQPGNTIYF	TGCGCCAGCAGTCCCGGACAGCCTGGAAACACCATATATTTT
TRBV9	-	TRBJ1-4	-	CASSVEGEGRKLFF	TGTGCCAGCAGCGTAGAAGGGGAGGGGCGAAAACTGTTTTTT
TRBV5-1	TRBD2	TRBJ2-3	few	CASSLGASGSSTDTQYF	TGCGCCAGCAGCTTGGGGGCTAGCGGGAGCAGCACAGATACGCAGTATTTT
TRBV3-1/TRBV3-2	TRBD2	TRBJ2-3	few	CASSQDRLAATDTQYF	TGTGCCAGCAGCCAAGATCGACTAGCGGCTACAGATACGCAGTATTTT
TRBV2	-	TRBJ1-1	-	CASSPTRMNTEAFF	TGTGCCAGCAGTCCCACACGCATGAACACTGAAGCTTTCTTT
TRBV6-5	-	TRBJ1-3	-	CASRPYLGGNTIYF	TGTGCCAGCAGACCCTACCTCGGTGGAAACACCATATATTTT
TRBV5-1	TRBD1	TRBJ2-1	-	CASSFQGAASYNEQFF	TGCGCCAGCAGCTTTCAGGGGGCGGCCTCCTACAATGAGCAGTTCTTC
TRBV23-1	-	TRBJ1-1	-	CASSQSKTVMNTEAFF	TGCGCCAGCAGTCAATCGAAAACAGTAATGAACACTGAAGCTTTCTTT
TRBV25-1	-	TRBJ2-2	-	CASSESRVGWAGELFF	TGTGCCAGCAGTGAATCGAGGGTTGGATGGGCCGGGGAGCTGTTTTTT
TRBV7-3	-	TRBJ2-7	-	CASSPGTTSYEQYF	TGTGCCAGCAGTCCCGGGACAACCTCCTACGAGCAGTACTTC
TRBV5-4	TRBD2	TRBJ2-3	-	CASSLSPRGGAGDTQYF	TGTGCCAGCAGCTTGAGCCCCCGCGGGGGGGCGGGGGATACGCAGTATTTT
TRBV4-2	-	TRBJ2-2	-	CASSRQKGDGELFF	TGTGCCAGCAGCCGACAAAAAGGGGATGGGGAGCTGTTTTTT
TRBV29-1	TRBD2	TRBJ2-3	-	CSVGGLALPTDTQYF	TGCAGCGTGGGGGGACTAGCGCTCCCCACAGATACGCAGTATTTT
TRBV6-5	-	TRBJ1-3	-	CASSLGLLSGNTIYF	TGTGCCAGCAGTTTGGGACTTCTCTCTGGAAACACCATATATTTT
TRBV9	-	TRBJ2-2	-	CASSVEAGYGTGELFF	TGTGCCAGCAGCGTAGAAGCAGGGTACGGCACCGGGGAGCTGTTTTTT
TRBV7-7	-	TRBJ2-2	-	CASSPLGRGNTGELFF	TGTGCTAGCAGTCCTCTCGGCAGGGGGAACACCGGGGAGCTGTTTTTT
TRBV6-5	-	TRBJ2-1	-	CASRPGGPSYNEQFF	TGTGCCAGCAGACCAGGGGGGCCCTCCTACAATGAGCAGTTCTTC
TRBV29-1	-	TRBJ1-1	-	CSVTTTTMNTEAFF	TGCAGCGTTACTACGACTACAATGAACACTGAAGCTTTCTTT
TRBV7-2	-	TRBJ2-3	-	CASSLGGATDTQYF	TGTGCCAGCAGCTTAGGAGGTGCCACAGATACGCAGTATTTT
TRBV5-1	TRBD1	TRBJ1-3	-	CASSPGTGGPLLGGNTIYF	TGCGCCAGCAGCCCTGGGACAGGGGGTCCCCTGCTTGGTGGAAACACCATATATTTT
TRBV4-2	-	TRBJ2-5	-	CASSPSLSETQYF	TGTGCCAGCAGCCCGAGTCTATCGGAGACCCAGTACTTC
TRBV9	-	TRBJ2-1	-	CASSVTSSSYNEQFF	TGTGCCAGCAGCGTAACTAGCAGCTCCTACAATGAGCAGTTCTTC
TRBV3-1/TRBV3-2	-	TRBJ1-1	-	CASSQDQRTEAFF	TGTGCCAGCAGCCAAGATCAACGGACTGAAGCTTTCTTT
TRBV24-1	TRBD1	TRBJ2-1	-	CATSDLGRGRFF	TGTGCCACCAGTGATTTGGGCAGGGGGAGGTTCTTC
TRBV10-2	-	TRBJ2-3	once	CASSEARLSTQYF	TGCGCCAGCAGTGAGGCCAGGTTAAGTACGCAGTATTTT
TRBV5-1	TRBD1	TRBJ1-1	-	CASSQTTGGTEAFF	TGCGCCAGCAGCCAAACGACAGGGGGGACTGAAGCTTTCTTT
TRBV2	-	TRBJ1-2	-	CASSEWAGGYTF	TGTGCCAGCAGTGAATGGGCCGGTGGCTACACCTTC
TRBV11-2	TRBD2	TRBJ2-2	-	CASSRSLGGSGAGELFF	TGTGCCAGCAGCCGCTCACTGGGCGGGAGCGGGGCCGGGGAGCTGTTTTTT